This entry features one T cell receptor (beta chain) sequence. This sample also contains other DNA sequences that code for the same CDR3. These data belong to a study of T cell changes during pregnancy in multiple sclerosis. CDR3 length: 15 residues. V shed 2 bases and J 10 bases; nucleotides not matched to a gene: 5. Germline CDR1 is SGHRS and CDR2 is YFSETQ. Method: immunoSEQ multiplex PCR; TCRdb's copy keeps in-frame clones and lacks some. The sample yields tens of thousands of clones, 91% seen once. The receptor was derived from a female donor in good health, enrolled as a control in a pregnancy study. The source material was peripheral blood, sampled in the third trimester of pregnancy. This rearrangement joins TRBV5-1 to TRBJ1-6; TRBD1 agrees at 11 bases. The CDR3 coding sequence is TGCGCCAGCAGCTTACGGACAGGGGGCGACTCACCCCTCCACTTT. This encodes CASSLRTGGDSPLHF.